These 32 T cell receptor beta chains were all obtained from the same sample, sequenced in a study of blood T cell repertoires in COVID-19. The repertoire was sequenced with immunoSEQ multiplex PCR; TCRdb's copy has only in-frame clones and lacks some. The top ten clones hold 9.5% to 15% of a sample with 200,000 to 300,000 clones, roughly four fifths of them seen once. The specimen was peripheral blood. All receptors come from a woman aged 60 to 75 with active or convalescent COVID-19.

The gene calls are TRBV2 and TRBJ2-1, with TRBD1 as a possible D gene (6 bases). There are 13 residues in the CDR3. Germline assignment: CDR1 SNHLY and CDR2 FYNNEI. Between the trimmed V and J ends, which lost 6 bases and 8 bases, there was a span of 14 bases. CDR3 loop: CASRDTGKDEQFF. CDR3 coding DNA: TGTGCCAGCAGGGATACAGGGAAAGATGAGCAGTTCTTC.

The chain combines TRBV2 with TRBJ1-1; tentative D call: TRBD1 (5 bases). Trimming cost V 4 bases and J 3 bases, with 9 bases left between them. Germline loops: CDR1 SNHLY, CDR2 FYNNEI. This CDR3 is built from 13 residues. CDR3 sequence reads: CASSVVRDTEAFF. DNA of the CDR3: TGTGCCAGCAGTGTGGTCAGGGACACTGAAGCTTTCTTT.

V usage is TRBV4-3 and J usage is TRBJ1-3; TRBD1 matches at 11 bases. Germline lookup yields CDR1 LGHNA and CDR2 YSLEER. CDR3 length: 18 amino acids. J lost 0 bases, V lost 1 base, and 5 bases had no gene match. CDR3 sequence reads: CASSQVPGQGVSGNTIYF. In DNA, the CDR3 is TGCGCCAGCAGCCAAGTTCCGGGACAGGGGGTCTCTGGAAACACCATATATTTT.

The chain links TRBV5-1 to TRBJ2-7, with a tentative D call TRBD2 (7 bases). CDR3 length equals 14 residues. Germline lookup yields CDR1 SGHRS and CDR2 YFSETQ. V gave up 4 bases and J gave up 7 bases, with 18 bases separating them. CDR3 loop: CASSLQGGGLEQYF. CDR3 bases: TGCGCCAGCAGCCTACAGGGAGGGGGGTTGGAGCAGTACTTC.

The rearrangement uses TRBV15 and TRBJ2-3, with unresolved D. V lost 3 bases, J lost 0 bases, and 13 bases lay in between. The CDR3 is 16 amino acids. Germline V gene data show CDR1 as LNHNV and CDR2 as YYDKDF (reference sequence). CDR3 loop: CATSRGRLVSTDTQYF. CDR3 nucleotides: TGTGCCACCAGCAGGGGCAGGTTGGTGAGCACAGATACGCAGTATTTT.

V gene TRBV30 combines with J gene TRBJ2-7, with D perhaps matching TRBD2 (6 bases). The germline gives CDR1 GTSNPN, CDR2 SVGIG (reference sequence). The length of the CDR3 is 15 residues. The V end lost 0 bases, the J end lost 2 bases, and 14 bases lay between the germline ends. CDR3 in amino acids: CAWSVIGRRAYEQYF. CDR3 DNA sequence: TGTGCCTGGAGTGTTATCGGTCGGAGGGCCTACGAGCAGTACTTC.

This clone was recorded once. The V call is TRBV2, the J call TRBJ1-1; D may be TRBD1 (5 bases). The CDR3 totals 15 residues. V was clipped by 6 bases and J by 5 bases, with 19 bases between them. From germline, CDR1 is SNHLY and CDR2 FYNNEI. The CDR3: CASSMNAGGRTEAFF. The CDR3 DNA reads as TGTGCCAGCAGCATGAATGCCGGGGGGAGGACTGAAGCTTTCTTT.

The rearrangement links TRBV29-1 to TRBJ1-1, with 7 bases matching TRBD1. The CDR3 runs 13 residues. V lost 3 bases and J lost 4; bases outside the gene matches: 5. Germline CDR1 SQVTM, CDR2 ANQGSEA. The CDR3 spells CSVDSSGGTEAFF. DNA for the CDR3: TGCAGCGTTGACAGCTCAGGGGGCACTGAAGCTTTCTTT.

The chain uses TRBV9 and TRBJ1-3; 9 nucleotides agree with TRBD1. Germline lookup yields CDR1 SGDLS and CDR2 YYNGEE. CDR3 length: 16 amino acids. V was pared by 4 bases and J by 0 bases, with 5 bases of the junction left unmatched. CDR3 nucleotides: TGTGCCAGCAGCCTTGGACAGGGGAACTCTGGAAACACCATATATTTT. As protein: CASSLGQGNSGNTIYF.

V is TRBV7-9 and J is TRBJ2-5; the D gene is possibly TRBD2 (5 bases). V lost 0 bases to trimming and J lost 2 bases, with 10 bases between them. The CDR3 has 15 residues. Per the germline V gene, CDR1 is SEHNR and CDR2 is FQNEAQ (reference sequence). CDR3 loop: CASSLALLGQETQYF. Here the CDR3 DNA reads TGTGCCAGCAGCTTAGCGTTACTAGGGCAAGAGACCCAGTACTTC. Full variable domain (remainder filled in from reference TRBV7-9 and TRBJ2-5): DTGVSQNPRHKITKRGQNVTFRCDPISEHNRLYWYRQTLGQGPEFLTYFQNEAQLEKSRLLSDRFSAERPKGSFSTLEIQRTEQGDSAMYLCASSLALLGQETQYFGPGTRLLVL.

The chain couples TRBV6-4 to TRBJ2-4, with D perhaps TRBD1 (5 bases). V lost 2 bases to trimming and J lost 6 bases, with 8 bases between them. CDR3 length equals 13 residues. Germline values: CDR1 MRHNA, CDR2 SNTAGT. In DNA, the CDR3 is TGTGCCAGCAGTGACCAGGGCGGAAACATTCAGTACTTC. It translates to CASSDQGGNIQYF.

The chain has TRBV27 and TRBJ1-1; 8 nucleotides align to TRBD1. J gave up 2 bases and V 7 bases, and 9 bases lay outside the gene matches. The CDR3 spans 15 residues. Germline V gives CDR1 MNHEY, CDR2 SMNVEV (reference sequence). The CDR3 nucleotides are TGTGCCAGCAACCCAGGGGGCGCGAGAAACACTGAAGCTTTCTTT. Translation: CASNPGGARNTEAFF.

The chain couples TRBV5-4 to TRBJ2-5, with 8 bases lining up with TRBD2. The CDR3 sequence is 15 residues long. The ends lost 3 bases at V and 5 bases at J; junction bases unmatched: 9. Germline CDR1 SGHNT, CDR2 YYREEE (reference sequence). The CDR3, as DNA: TGTGCCAGCAGCTCCTCGGGGGGGCCTAGGGAGACCCAGTACTTC. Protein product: CASSSSGGPRETQYF.

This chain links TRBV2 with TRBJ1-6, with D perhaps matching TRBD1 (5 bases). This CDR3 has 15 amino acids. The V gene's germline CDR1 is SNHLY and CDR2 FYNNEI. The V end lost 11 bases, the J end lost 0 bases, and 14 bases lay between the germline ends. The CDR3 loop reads CAGRGGSSYNSPLHF. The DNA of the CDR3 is TGTGCCGGCCGGGGGGGAAGCTCCTATAATTCACCCCTCCACTTT.

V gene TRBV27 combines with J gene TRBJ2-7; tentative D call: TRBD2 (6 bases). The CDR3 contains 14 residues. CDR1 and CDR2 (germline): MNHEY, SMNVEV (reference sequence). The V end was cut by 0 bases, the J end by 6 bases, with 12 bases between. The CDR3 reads CASSLSGSGGEQYF. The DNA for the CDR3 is TGTGCCAGCAGTTTATCAGGGTCCGGGGGCGAGCAGTACTTC.

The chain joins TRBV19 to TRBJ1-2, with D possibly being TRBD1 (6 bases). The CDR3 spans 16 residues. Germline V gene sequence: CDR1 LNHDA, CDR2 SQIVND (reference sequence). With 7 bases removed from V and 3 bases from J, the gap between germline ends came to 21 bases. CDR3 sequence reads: CASTSKGRGNDYGYTF. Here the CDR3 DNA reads TGTGCCAGTACCTCGAAGGGGAGGGGGAACGACTATGGCTACACCTTC.

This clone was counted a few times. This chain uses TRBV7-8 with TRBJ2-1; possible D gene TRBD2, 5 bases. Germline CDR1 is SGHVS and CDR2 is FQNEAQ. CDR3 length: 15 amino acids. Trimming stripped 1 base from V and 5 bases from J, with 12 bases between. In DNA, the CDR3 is TGTGCCAGCAGCTTAGACGAGGGAACCAACAATGAGCAGTTCTTC. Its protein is CASSLDEGTNNEQFF.

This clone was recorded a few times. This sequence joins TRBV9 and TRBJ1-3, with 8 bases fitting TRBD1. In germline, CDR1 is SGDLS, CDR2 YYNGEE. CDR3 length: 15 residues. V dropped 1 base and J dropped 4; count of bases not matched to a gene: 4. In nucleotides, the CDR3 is TGTGCCAGCAGCGTAAGCCCAGGGGGCGGAAACACCATATATTTT. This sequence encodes CASSVSPGGGNTIYF.

CDR3 DNA: TGTGCCAGCGGAGCGGGGGTCCTTTACAATGAGCAGTTCTTC. Its translation is CASGAGVLYNEQFF. This chain links TRBV2 with TRBJ2-1, with 8 bases lining up with TRBD2. With V trimmed by 8 bases and J by 4 bases, 7 bases remained unmatched. This CDR3 is built from 14 residues. CDR1 is SNHLY, CDR2 FYNNEI, per germline.

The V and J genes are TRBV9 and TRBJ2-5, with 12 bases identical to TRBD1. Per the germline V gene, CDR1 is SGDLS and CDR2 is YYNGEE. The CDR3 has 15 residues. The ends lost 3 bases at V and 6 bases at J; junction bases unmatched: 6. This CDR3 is CASSAGTGGLKTQYF. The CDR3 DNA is TGTGCCAGCAGCGCTGGGACAGGGGGCTTAAAGACCCAGTACTTC.

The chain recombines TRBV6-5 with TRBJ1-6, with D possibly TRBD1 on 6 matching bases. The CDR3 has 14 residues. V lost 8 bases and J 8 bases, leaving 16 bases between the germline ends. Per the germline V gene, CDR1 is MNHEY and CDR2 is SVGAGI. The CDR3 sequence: CASGGGRVDSPLHF. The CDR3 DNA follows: TGTGCCAGCGGGGGGGGCAGGGTAGATTCACCCCTCCACTTT.

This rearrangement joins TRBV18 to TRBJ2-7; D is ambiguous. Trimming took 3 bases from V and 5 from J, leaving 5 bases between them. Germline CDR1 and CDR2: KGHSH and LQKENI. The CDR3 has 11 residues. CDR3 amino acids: CASSPSNEQYF. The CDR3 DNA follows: TGTGCCAGCTCACCGAGTAACGAGCAGTACTTC. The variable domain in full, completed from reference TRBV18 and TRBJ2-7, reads NAGVMQNPRHLVRRRGQEARLRCSPMKGHSHVYWYRQLPEEGLKFMVYLQKENIIDESGMPKERFSAEFPKEGPSILRIQQVVRGDSAAYFCASSPSNEQYFGPGTRLTVT.

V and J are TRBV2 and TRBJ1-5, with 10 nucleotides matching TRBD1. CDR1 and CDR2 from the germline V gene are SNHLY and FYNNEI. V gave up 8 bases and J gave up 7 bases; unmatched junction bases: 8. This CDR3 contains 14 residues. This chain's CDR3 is CASQGTGVPQPQHF. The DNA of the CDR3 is TGTGCCAGCCAGGGGACAGGGGTTCCGCAGCCCCAGCATTTT.

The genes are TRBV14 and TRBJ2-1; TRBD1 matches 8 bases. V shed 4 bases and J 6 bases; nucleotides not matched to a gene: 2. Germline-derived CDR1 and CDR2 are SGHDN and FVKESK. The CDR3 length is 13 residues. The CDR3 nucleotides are TGTGCCAGCAGCCTAGGACAGGGCAATGAGCAGTTCTTC. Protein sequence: CASSLGQGNEQFF.

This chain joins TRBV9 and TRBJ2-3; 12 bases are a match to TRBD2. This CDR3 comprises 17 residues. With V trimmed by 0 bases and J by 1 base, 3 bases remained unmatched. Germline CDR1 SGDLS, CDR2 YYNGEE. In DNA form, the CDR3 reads TGTGCCAGCAGCGTAGCTAGCGGGGGGGCACGCACAGATACGCAGTATTTT. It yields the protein CASSVASGGARTDTQYF.

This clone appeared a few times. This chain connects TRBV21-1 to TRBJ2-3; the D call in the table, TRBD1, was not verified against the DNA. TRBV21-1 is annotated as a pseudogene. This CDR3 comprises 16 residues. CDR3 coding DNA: TGTGCCAGGCAACCGGGACATGTCACTAGCACAGATACGCAGTATTTT. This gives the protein CARQPGHVTSTDTQYF.

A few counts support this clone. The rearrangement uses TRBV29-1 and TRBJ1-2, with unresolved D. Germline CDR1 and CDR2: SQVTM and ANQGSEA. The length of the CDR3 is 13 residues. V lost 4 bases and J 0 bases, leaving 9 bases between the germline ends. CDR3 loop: CSVVAEANYGYTF. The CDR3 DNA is TGCAGCGTTGTGGCAGAAGCTAACTATGGCTACACCTTC.

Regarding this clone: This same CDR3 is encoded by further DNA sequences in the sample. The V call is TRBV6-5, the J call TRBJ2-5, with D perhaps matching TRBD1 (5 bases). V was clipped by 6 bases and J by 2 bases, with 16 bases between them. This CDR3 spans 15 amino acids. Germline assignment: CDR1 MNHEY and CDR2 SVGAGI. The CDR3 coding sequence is TGTGCCAGCAGCCCGGGTTGGGGCCTACAAGAGACCCAGTACTTC. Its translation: CASSPGWGLQETQYF.

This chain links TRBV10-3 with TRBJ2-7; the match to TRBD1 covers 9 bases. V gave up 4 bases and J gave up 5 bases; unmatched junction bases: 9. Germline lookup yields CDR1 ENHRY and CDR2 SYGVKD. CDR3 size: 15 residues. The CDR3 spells CAISGEPRDRDEQYF. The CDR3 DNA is TGTGCCATCAGTGGGGAACCCCGGGACAGGGACGAGCAGTACTTC.

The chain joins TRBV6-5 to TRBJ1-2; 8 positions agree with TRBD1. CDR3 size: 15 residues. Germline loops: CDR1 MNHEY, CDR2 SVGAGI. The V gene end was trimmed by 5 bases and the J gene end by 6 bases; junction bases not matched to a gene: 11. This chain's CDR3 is CASSPGGQGWDGYTF. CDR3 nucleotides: TGTGCCAGCAGTCCAGGTGGACAGGGCTGGGATGGCTACACCTTC.

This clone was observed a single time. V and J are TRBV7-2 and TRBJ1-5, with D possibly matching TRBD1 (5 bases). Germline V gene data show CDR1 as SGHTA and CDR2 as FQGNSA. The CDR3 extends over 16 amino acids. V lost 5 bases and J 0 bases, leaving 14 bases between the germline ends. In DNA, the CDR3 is TGTGCCAGCAGCCCCACCAGACAGTATAGCAATCAGCCCCAGCATTTT. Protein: CASSPTRQYSNQPQHF. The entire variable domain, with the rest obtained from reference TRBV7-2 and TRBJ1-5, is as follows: GAGVSQSPSNKVTEKGKDVELRCDPISGHTALYWYRQSLGQGLEFLIYFQGNSAPDKSGLPSDRFSAERTGGSVSTLTIQRTQQEDSAVYLCASSPTRQYSNQPQHFGDGTRLSIL.

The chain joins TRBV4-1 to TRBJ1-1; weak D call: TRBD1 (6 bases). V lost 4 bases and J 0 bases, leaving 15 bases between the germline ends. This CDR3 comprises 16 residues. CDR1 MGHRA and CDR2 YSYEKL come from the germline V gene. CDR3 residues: CASSPWGGLLNTEAFF. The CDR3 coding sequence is TGCGCCAGCAGCCCCTGGGGGGGCTTACTGAACACTGAAGCTTTCTTT.